The T cell receptor (beta chain) described here comes from a study of blood T cell repertoires in COVID-19. Across the whole study: Some COVID-19 samples were acute and others convalescent; all came from the United States, Italy and Spain. PBMCs, B-cell-depleted T cells, or T cells were the source of the cDNA or gDNA that made up the material.

The V gene lost 3 bases and the J gene lost 2 bases, with 11 bases spanning the gap. There are 14 residues in the CDR3. The germline V gene encodes CDR1 SGHRS and CDR2 YFSETQ. Per the original methods: Nucleated cell counts were estimated from reference gene primer amplification. Measured with immunoSEQ multiplex PCR; TCRdb has only the in-frame clones, and not every one. For V, J and clone size, that table is used; D and trimming come from the DNA. Of around 320,000 clones in the sample, roughly 85% were seen once. The sample taken for sequencing was peripheral blood. The TCR sequence derives from a human donor in a cohort sampled during active COVID-19. The chain joins TRBV5-1 to TRBJ2-5, with no clear D. The CDR3 region is CASSSPPSQETQYF. DNA for the CDR3: TGCGCCAGCAGCTCCCCCCCCTCTCAAGAGACCCAGTACTTC.